This T cell receptor beta chain was identified in a study of cytotoxic CD8 clonotypes in ibrutinib-treated CLL. On the study more broadly: Samples yielded averages of some 250,000 productive templates and 90,000 to 95,000 productive rearrangements.

The study's findings and limits: Clonality correlated strongly with circulating CD8+ T cells and exceeded age-matched healthy donors at baseline. Public clonotypes showed up rarely, and on treatment they shrank or held steady.

In germline, CDR1 is SQVTM, CDR2 ANQGSEA. This CDR3 contains 15 residues. V was cut by 3 bases and J by 1 base, with 15 bases left in between. Sequencing was designed to attain a depth spanning 1 in 200,000 to 1 in 1 million T cells. Measured with immunoSEQ multiplex PCR; TCRdb has only the in-frame clones, and not every one. The data show about 200,000 clones, nearly 80% seen once. As concerns this clone: No antigen is known for it.

The sequenced sample was PBMCs, obtained after 12 months of ibrutinib treatment. The sequence was obtained from a human donor with chronic lymphocytic leukemia. This chain joins TRBV29-1 and TRBJ1-1; no clear D. Here the CDR3 DNA reads TGCAGCGTTGATCCCCCCTCCAGGACGAACACTGAAGCTTTCTTT. Amino acids: CSVDPPSRTNTEAFF.